The 18 T cell receptor beta chains below were found in one sample sequenced in a study of blood T cells in healthy people across ages. Then a second PCR, running about 6 to 11 cycles, was carried out with a sample-barcoded 5' primer and a J-beta primer mix. From the 5' RACE reads, TCRdb called clonotypes with MiXCR, one entry per CDR3 protein. In the table there are about a million distinct CDR3 sequences, roughly 51% of which are singletons. The sequencing input was blood. These receptors originate from a woman aged 55 to 70 in good health.

The chain employs TRBV10-3 and TRBJ1-6; D remains ambiguous. CDR1 and CDR2 from the germline V gene are ENHRY and SYGVKD. V was pared by 8 bases and J by 8 bases, with 22 bases between. The CDR3 runs 16 residues. The CDR3 DNA is TGTGCCATCGGAAGTCTCTACACGGGGAGGGATTCACCCCTCCACTTT. This translates into CAIGSLYTGRDSPLHF.

V usage is TRBV20-1 and J usage is TRBJ2-3; weak D call: TRBD1 (8 bases). The V end lost 6 bases, the J end lost 5 bases, and 15 bases lay between the germline ends. Looked up from germline, CDR1 is DFQATT and CDR2 is SNEGSKA (reference sequence). CDR3 length equals 13 residues. The CDR3 DNA is TGCAGTGCAAACAGGGGGGGAGGAGATACGCAGTATTTT. The encoded protein is CSANRGGGDTQYF.

V usage is TRBV28 and J usage is TRBJ2-3; 12 bases map to TRBD2. V gave up 3 bases and J gave up 2 bases; unmatched junction bases: 12. This CDR3 is 19 amino acids long. Germline assignment: CDR1 MDHEN and CDR2 SYDVKM. The CDR3 DNA sequence: TGTGCCAGCAGTTTGGACCCGACTAGCGGGAGTGCTACCACAGATACGCAGTATTTT. As protein: CASSLDPTSGSATTDTQYF. The full variable domain, in which reference TRBV28 and TRBJ2-3 provide the parts outside the CDR3, is DVKVTQSSRYLVKRTGEKVFLECVQDMDHENMFWYRQDPGLGLRLIYFSYDVKMKEKGDIPEGYSVSREKKERFSLILESASTNQTSMYLCASSLDPTSGSATTDTQYFGPGTRLTVL.

In this sample, this clonotype turned up once. This chain links TRBV7-9 with TRBJ1-4; TRBD1 aligns across 9 bases. The CDR3 is made up of 15 amino acids. Germline V lookup: CDR1 SEHNR, CDR2 FQNEAQ (reference sequence). The ends lost 3 bases at V and 7 bases at J; junction bases unmatched: 6. CDR3 bases: TGTGCCAGCAGCTTCGTGGACAGGGGACTTGAAAAACTGTTTTTT. Its translation: CASSFVDRGLEKLFF. The full variable domain, its missing parts supplied by reference TRBV7-9 and TRBJ1-4, is DTGVSQNPRHKITKRGQNVTFRCDPISEHNRLYWYRQTLGQGPEFLTYFQNEAQLEKSRLLSDRFSAERPKGSFSTLEIQRTEQGDSAMYLCASSFVDRGLEKLFFGSGTQLSVL.

The rearrangement joins TRBV29-1 to TRBJ2-3, with 8 bases matching TRBD1. The germline V gene has CDR1 SQVTM and CDR2 ANQGSEA. The CDR3 runs to 15 residues. After removal of 4 bases from V and 1 base from J, the junction contained 7 bases not matched to a gene. CDR3 DNA sequence: TGCAGCGTTGCGGTATGGGGACAGGGCACAGATACGCAGTATTTT. Translated: CSVAVWGQGTDTQYF.

This clonotype was counted only a few times. Since a much larger clone is just one base distant, this may be a read error. This chain connects TRBV9 to TRBJ1-2; D possibly corresponds to TRBD1 (5 bases). V was clipped by 4 bases and J by 2 bases, with 12 bases between them. Per germline, CDR1 SGDLS and CDR2 YYNGEE. This CDR3 comprises 14 residues. In DNA, the CDR3 is TGTGCCAGCAGCCTCCATGCAGGGAACTATGGCTACACCTTC. This codes for CASSLHAGNYGYTF.

This chain links TRBV20-1 with TRBJ1-1, with D unclear. Between the trimmed V and J ends, which lost 1 base and 5 bases, there was a span of 11 bases. This CDR3 spans 13 amino acids. Germline V gene lookup returns CDR1 DFQATT and CDR2 SNEGSKA (reference sequence). This chain's CDR3 is CSARGFFPTEAFF. CDR3 DNA: TGCAGTGCTAGAGGCTTTTTCCCGACTGAAGCTTTCTTT.

The chain carries TRBV5-1 and TRBJ2-1; 7 positions agree with TRBD2. The V gene end was trimmed by 0 bases and the J gene end by 0 bases; junction bases not matched to a gene: 12. This CDR3 has 19 residues. Germline CDR1 and CDR2: SGHRS and YFSETQ. The CDR3 DNA is TGCGCCAGCAGCTTGGCCAGGGCGGGAGTCCCAAGCTCCTACAATGAGCAGTTCTTC. Amino acids: CASSLARAGVPSSYNEQFF.

This chain joins TRBV28 and TRBJ2-4; the D gene is possibly TRBD2 (6 bases). The CDR3 spans 15 residues. V lost 4 bases and J lost 1, with 11 bases in between. The germline CDR1 and CDR2 sequences are MDHEN and SYDVKM. The CDR3 is CASSSLRGAKNIQYF. In DNA form, the CDR3 reads TGTGCCAGCAGTTCATTACGGGGGGCCAAAAACATTCAGTACTTC.

The genes are TRBV4-3 and TRBJ2-3; D perhaps matches TRBD2 (5 bases). This CDR3 is built from 14 residues. Germline-derived CDR1 and CDR2 are LGHNA and YSLEER. Trimming shortened V by 0 bases and J by 6 bases, and 10 bases separated the two germline ends. CDR3 coding DNA: TGCGCCAGCAGCCAAGATCCGGGATCGGATACGCAGTATTTT. Its protein is CASSQDPGSDTQYF.

This clonotype has a handful of counts. The chain joins TRBV7-2 to TRBJ2-7, with 7 positions matching TRBD1. Germline V gene sequence: CDR1 SGHTA, CDR2 FQGNSA. Trimming took 5 bases from V and 5 from J; bases not matched to a gene: 6. CDR3 length equals 13 residues. The CDR3 loop is CASSKKGGDEQYF. CDR3 DNA sequence: TGTGCCAGCAGCAAGAAAGGGGGCGACGAGCAGTACTTC.

The chain uses TRBV5-1 and TRBJ1-5; no firm D call. This CDR3 spans 17 amino acids. Germline loops: CDR1 SGHRS, CDR2 YFSETQ. With 9 bases removed from V and 0 bases from J, the gap between germline ends came to 22 bases. This CDR3 reads CATTLQRVLDSNQPQHF. CDR3 bases: TGCGCCACCACCCTTCAACGGGTCCTGGATAGCAATCAGCCCCAGCATTTT.

The rearrangement links TRBV6-1 to TRBJ2-7, with 11 bases identical to TRBD2. Germline CDR1 MNHNS, CDR2 SASEGT. Germline trimming cut 7 bases from V and 9 bases from J; bases unmatched to any gene: 11. This CDR3 has 14 residues. CDR3 region: CASTDSGRAGGQYF. The DNA of the CDR3 is TGTGCCAGCACTGATAGCGGGAGGGCCGGGGGGCAGTACTTC.

The chain combines TRBV12-3 or TRBV12-4 with TRBJ2-1, with 7 bases aligning to TRBD1. The CDR3 totals 15 residues. V lost 0 bases, J lost 6 bases, and 5 bases stayed unmatched. DNA of the CDR3: TGTGCCAGCAGTTTAGCTGGGCCAGGGGGCAATGAGCAGTTCTTC. Encoded protein: CASSLAGPGGNEQFF.

The chain joins TRBV20-1 to TRBJ2-7; tentative D call: TRBD2 (5 bases). Germline V gives CDR1 DFQATT, CDR2 SNEGSKA (reference sequence). The CDR3 loop spans 14 amino acids. V was cut by 0 bases and J by 0 bases, with 9 bases left in between. The CDR3 loop reads CSARDLLDSYEQYF. CDR3 nucleotide sequence: TGCAGTGCTAGAGATCTACTAGACTCCTACGAGCAGTACTTC.

This clonotype was found a few times. The chain uses TRBV10-3 and TRBJ2-1; tentatively, D is TRBD2 (6 bases). The germline CDR1 and CDR2 sequences are ENHRY and SYGVKD. This CDR3 comprises 14 residues. V was cut by 5 bases and J by 5 bases, with 13 bases left in between. CDR3 sequence (DNA): TGTGCCATCAGTCCGAGGGACTTAGACAATGAGCAGTTCTTC. This codes for CAISPRDLDNEQFF.

The sample holds one count of this clonotype. The CDR3 protein is CASSLSSLNTEAFF. In DNA, the CDR3 is TGTGCCAGCAGTTTAAGCTCCTTGAACACTGAAGCTTTCTTT. The chain recombines TRBV28 with TRBJ1-1; D remains ambiguous. Looked up from germline, CDR1 is MDHEN and CDR2 is SYDVKM. Trimming took off 2 bases at V and 0 bases at J, with 7 bases between the two ends. The CDR3 runs to 14 residues.

CDR3 sequence: CASSFSGGTASYEQYF. As DNA, the CDR3 is TGTGCCAGCAGTTTCTCGGGAGGGACAGCGTCCTACGAGCAGTACTTC. The chain has TRBV27 and TRBJ2-7; D might be TRBD2 (8 bases). The germline V and J ends were trimmed by 3 bases and 1 base, with 16 bases remaining between them. Germline CDR1 is MNHEY and CDR2 is SMNVEV (reference sequence). The CDR3 runs 16 residues.